A single sample gave rise to the 19 T cell receptor beta chains below, sequenced in a study of T cell repertoires in cytomegalovirus infection. TCRdb independently ran MiXCR on the reads; one entry per CDR3 protein. Of under 250,000 distinct CDR3 sequences listed, approximately 7% were seen once; the top ten hold about 6.5%. Material for sequencing was PBMCs. These receptors all stem from a human donor in good health (CMV status not recorded). Some clones in this sample may be carry-over from other donors' samples.

In its sample, this clonotype was seen a few times. The chain carries TRBV11-2 and TRBJ2-5, with D hard to call. Per the germline V gene, CDR1 is SGHAT and CDR2 is FQNNGV. This CDR3 has 15 amino acids. Trimming cost V 4 bases and J 5 bases, with 17 bases left between them. The CDR3 DNA sequence: TGTGCCAGCAGCTCCGGGCAGGCTTCCGGGGAGACCCAGTACTTC. Protein product: CASSSGQASGETQYF.

This clonotype was detected many times. This sequence joins TRBV2 and TRBJ1-1; possible D gene TRBD1, 5 bases. With 8 bases removed from V and 1 base from J, the gap between germline ends came to 11 bases. Looked up from germline, CDR1 is SNHLY and CDR2 is FYNNEI. This CDR3 is 13 amino acids long. The CDR3 spells CASAIGGNTEAFF. The CDR3 coding sequence is TGTGCCAGCGCCATCGGGGGGAACACTGAAGCTTTCTTT.

This clonotype was seen ten or more times. The CDR3 reads CASRYGSTGELFF. CDR3 coding DNA: TGTGCCAGCAGGTATGGGAGCACCGGGGAGCTGTTTTTT. V and J are TRBV6-1 and TRBJ2-2, with D perhaps matching TRBD2 (5 bases). Trimming cost V 6 bases and J 4 bases, with 9 bases left between them. Germline values: CDR1 MNHNS, CDR2 SASEGT. The CDR3 spans 13 residues.

This clonotype was detected many times. The chain uses TRBV20-1 and TRBJ2-1; D possibly corresponds to TRBD2 (6 bases). The V end was cut by 5 bases, the J end by 4 bases, with 15 bases between. CDR1 and CDR2 (germline): DFQATT, SNEGSKA (reference sequence). The CDR3 covers 14 residues. DNA for the CDR3: TGCAGTGCTTGGGGGGATTCTGGATACAATGAGCAGTTCTTC. Its protein product is CSAWGDSGYNEQFF.

This clonotype was counted a few times. Just one base apart from a much larger clone, this may be a read error. This chain joins TRBV7-9 and TRBJ1-5; unclear D gene. Germline V gives CDR1 SEHNR, CDR2 FQNEAQ (reference sequence). Between the trimmed V and J ends, which lost 5 bases and 8 bases, there was a span of 22 bases. The CDR3 is 16 residues long. As DNA, the CDR3 is TGTGCCAGCAGCCACCCGGTCGAGCAAGCTTTAGAGCCCCAGCATTTT. Its translation is CASSHPVEQALEPQHF.

In its sample, this clonotype was seen many times. This chain uses TRBV7-2 with TRBJ2-7; perhaps TRBD2 as D (5 bases). The germline CDR1 and CDR2 sequences are SGHTA and FQGNSA. The CDR3 has 15 residues. The germline V and J ends were trimmed by 5 bases and 2 bases, with 16 bases remaining between them. This chain's CDR3 is CASSPTPGMAYEQYF. The CDR3 DNA follows: TGTGCCAGCAGCCCGACACCGGGGATGGCCTACGAGCAGTACTTC.

There are a few counts of this clonotype. CDR3 amino acids: CAISESQDRDGYTF. The CDR3 coding sequence is TGTGCCATCAGTGAGTCACAGGATCGCGATGGCTACACCTTC. The rearrangement uses TRBV10-3 and TRBJ1-2, with D perhaps TRBD1 (5 bases). The length of the CDR3 is 14 residues. In germline, CDR1 is ENHRY, CDR2 SYGVKD. Trimming took off 0 bases at V and 6 bases at J, with 11 bases between the two ends.

This rearrangement joins TRBV30 to TRBJ1-1; unclear D gene. Germline V gives CDR1 GTSNPN, CDR2 SVGIG (reference sequence). The CDR3 is 15 amino acids. With 2 bases removed from V and 0 bases from J, the gap between germline ends came to 13 bases. The CDR3 reads CAWSLRLSLNTEAFF. For the CDR3, the DNA is TGTGCCTGGAGTCTTCGCTTGTCCTTGAACACTGAAGCTTTCTTT.

The gene calls are TRBV6-2 or TRBV6-3 and TRBJ1-1; D perhaps matches TRBD1 (6 bases). Germline V gives CDR1 MNHEY, CDR2 SVGEGT. CDR3 length equals 16 residues. Trimming cost V 3 bases and J 2 bases, with 16 bases left between them. The CDR3 bases are TGTGCCAGCAGTTATTCAAGACAGGAGTTCAACACTGAAGCTTTCTTT. This translates into CASSYSRQEFNTEAFF.

This clonotype has ten or more counts. V gene TRBV5-1 combines with J gene TRBJ2-1, with D unresolved. Germline assignment: CDR1 SGHRS and CDR2 YFSETQ. This CDR3 is built from 16 residues. The V end lost 2 bases, the J end lost 0 bases, and 12 bases lay between the germline ends. CDR3 region: CASSFDSRSSYNEQFF. DNA for the CDR3: TGCGCCAGCAGCTTTGATTCTCGGAGCTCCTACAATGAGCAGTTCTTC.

This clonotype was recorded many times. The genes are TRBV28 and TRBJ2-5; 8 bases are a match to TRBD2. V lost 8 bases, J lost 2 bases, and 13 bases stayed unmatched. This CDR3 has 16 amino acids. Germline V gene data show CDR1 as MDHEN and CDR2 as SYDVKM. This chain's CDR3 is CASREGLAINQETQYF. The CDR3, as DNA: TGTGCCAGCCGCGAAGGACTAGCTATAAATCAAGAGACCCAGTACTTC. The whole variable domain, filled in from reference TRBV28 and TRBJ2-5, reads DVKVTQSSRYLVKRTGEKVFLECVQDMDHENMFWYRQDPGLGLRLIYFSYDVKMKEKGDIPEGYSVSREKKERFSLILESASTNQTSMYLCASREGLAINQETQYFGPGTRLLVL.

This clonotype was recorded at least ten times. CDR3 coding DNA: TGTGCCAGCAGCAAGCGACAGGGTGGAAATTCACCCCTCCACTTT. It is translated as CASSKRQGGNSPLHF. The chain employs TRBV7-2 and TRBJ1-6, with 7 bases fitting TRBD1. J gave up 7 bases and V 5 bases, and 8 bases lay outside the gene matches. The CDR3 is 15 residues long. CDR1 and CDR2 from the germline V gene are SGHTA and FQGNSA.

The table lists this clonotype with many counts. The V gene is TRBV29-1, the J gene TRBJ2-1; D is possibly TRBD2 (7 bases). The germline gives CDR1 SQVTM, CDR2 ANQGSEA. This CDR3 has 14 amino acids. V lost 4 bases to trimming and J lost 2 bases, with 12 bases between them. CDR3 in amino acids: CSVAGGSTYNEQFF. The CDR3 DNA follows: TGCAGCGTTGCGGGGGGCTCCACCTACAATGAGCAGTTCTTC.

This clonotype was counted ten times or more. The chain carries TRBV20-1 and TRBJ2-5; D not certain. Between the trimmed V and J ends, which lost 2 bases and 1 base, there was a span of 11 bases. Germline assignment: CDR1 DFQATT and CDR2 SNEGSKA (reference sequence). The CDR3 is 14 amino acids. The chain's CDR3 is CSARNTRTQETQYF. CDR3 nucleotides: TGCAGTGCTAGAAACACCAGAACCCAAGAGACCCAGTACTTC.

This rearrangement joins TRBV12-3 or TRBV12-4 to TRBJ2-7; TRBD2 is a possible D gene (6 bases). The CDR3 length is 13 residues. V shed 0 bases and J shed 3 bases, with 6 bases lying between them. The CDR3 region is CASSLAEGYEQYF. For the CDR3, the DNA is TGTGCCAGCAGTTTAGCGGAGGGCTACGAGCAGTACTTC.

This clonotype was observed at least ten times. The CDR3 reads CSASQGGSSYEQYF. The CDR3 nucleotides are TGCAGTGCTTCCCAGGGGGGAAGCTCCTACGAGCAGTACTTC. The V call is TRBV20-1, the J call TRBJ2-7; perhaps TRBD1 as D (7 bases). The CDR3 is 14 residues long. The germline gives CDR1 DFQATT, CDR2 SNEGSKA (reference sequence). The V gene lost 5 bases and the J gene lost 0 bases, with 14 bases spanning the gap.

In its sample, this clonotype was seen many times. The V and J genes are TRBV29-1 and TRBJ2-2, with D possibly TRBD2 on 6 matching bases. In germline, CDR1 is SQVTM, CDR2 ANQGSEA. This CDR3 comprises 14 residues. The V end lost 6 bases, the J end lost 5 bases, and 16 bases lay between the germline ends. This CDR3 reads CSVVTSGVTGELFF. The CDR3 DNA reads as TGCAGCGTCGTTACTTCGGGGGTTACCGGGGAGCTGTTTTTT.

The CDR3, as DNA: TGTGCCAGCAGCTCCCCGGGACAGGGGGCATATGAGCAGTTCTTC. Protein product: CASSSPGQGAYEQFF. The chain recombines TRBV5-4 with TRBJ2-1; 12 nucleotides match TRBD1. CDR1 SGHNT and CDR2 YYREEE come from the germline V gene (reference sequence). The CDR3 totals 15 residues. Unmatched junction bases numbered 6, after V lost 3 bases and J lost 8 bases.

This clonotype was recorded a few times. This chain links TRBV19 with TRBJ1-1; no firm D call. CDR1 and CDR2 (germline): LNHDA, SQIVND (reference sequence). V lost 2 bases and J 4 bases, leaving 11 bases between the germline ends. The CDR3 consists of 14 residues. The CDR3 region is CASSITRLSTEAFF. CDR3 nucleotide sequence: TGTGCCAGTAGTATAACTAGGTTGTCCACTGAAGCTTTCTTT.